One and the same sample provided the 5 T cell receptor beta chains below, sequenced in a study of identical twins. MiXCR, applied by TCRdb to the 5' RACE reads, yields one record per CDR3 protein. The sample yields 510,000 or so distinct CDR3 sequences, approximately 16% seen once. The data also belong to a second study, concerning yellow fever vaccine responses in identical twins.

What was sequenced was CD4+ T cells sorted from blood. The source of these receptors is a woman in her late teens or twenties in good health.

The chain combines TRBV5-5 with TRBJ2-4; 9 positions match TRBD1. In germline, CDR1 is SGHKS, CDR2 YYEKEE (reference sequence). V dropped 3 bases and J dropped 0; count of bases not matched to a gene: 1. The CDR3 length is 15 residues. CDR3 in amino acids: CASSSTGGAKNIQYF. The CDR3, as DNA: TGTGCCAGCAGCTCGACAGGGGGAGCCAAAAACATTCAGTACTTC.

J is TRBJ2-2 and V is TRBV7-8, with D unclear. Trimming removed 7 bases at V and 5 bases at J, with 8 bases between. From germline, CDR1 is SGHVS and CDR2 FQNEAQ. CDR3 length: 12 amino acids. The CDR3 reads CASKNKTGELFF. DNA of the CDR3: TGTGCCAGCAAAAACAAAACCGGGGAGCTGTTTTTT.

At least ten counts were recorded for this clonotype. CDR3 DNA: TGTGCCAGCAGTCCACGGGACCCTATCAATGAGCAGTTCTTC. Protein product: CASSPRDPINEQFF. The V gene is TRBV12-3 or TRBV12-4, the J gene TRBJ2-1; perhaps D is TRBD1 or TRBD2 (5 bases each). The CDR3 loop spans 14 amino acids. Deletions cut 5 bases from V and 6 bases from J, with 14 bases between.

This clonotype came up many times. CDR3 DNA sequence: TGTGCCAGCAGTTTGAGGACTGAAGCTTTCTTT. Translated: CASSLRTEAFF. The chain combines TRBV12-3 or TRBV12-4 with TRBJ1-1; D not resolved. The CDR3 spans 11 residues. V shed 3 bases and J shed 5 bases, with 4 bases lying between them.

The chain uses TRBV5-1 and TRBJ2-3, with 12 bases fitting TRBD2. In germline, CDR1 is SGHRS, CDR2 YFSETQ. V lost 6 bases and J lost 6; bases outside the gene matches: 14. The CDR3 is made up of 17 amino acids. CDR3 protein: CASTRGRLAGGPDTQYF. CDR3 in DNA: TGCGCCAGCACCCGGGGAAGGCTAGCGGGAGGGCCGGATACGCAGTATTTT.